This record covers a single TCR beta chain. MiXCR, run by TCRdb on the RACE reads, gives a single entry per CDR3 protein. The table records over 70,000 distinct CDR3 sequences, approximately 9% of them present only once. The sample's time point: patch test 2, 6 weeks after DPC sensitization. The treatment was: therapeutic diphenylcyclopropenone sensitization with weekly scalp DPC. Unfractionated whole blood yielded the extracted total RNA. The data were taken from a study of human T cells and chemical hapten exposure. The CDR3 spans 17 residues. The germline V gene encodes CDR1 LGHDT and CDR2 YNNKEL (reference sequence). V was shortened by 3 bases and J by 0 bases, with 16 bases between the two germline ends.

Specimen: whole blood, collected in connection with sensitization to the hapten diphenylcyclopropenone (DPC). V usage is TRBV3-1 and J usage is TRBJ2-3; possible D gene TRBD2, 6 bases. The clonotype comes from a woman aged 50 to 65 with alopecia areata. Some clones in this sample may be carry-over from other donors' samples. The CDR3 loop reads CASSHTSRAGSTDTQYF. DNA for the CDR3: TGTGCCAGCAGCCACACCTCTCGGGCGGGGAGCACAGATACGCAGTATTTT.